A single sample is the source of the 5 T cell receptor beta chains below, sequenced in a study of CD8 T cells in Susac syndrome. Random hexamers were used to reverse transcribe the RNA input (about 0.5 to 1 ug). In TCRdb, the immunoSEQ multiplex PCR reads were re-called with MiXCR into one record per CDR3 protein. The sample holds 150,000 to 200,000 distinct CDR3 sequences, about 94% seen once. Sample: CD4+ T cells from PBMCs. All receptors come from a human donor in good health.

The gene calls are TRBV29-1 and TRBJ2-7; no clear D. The CDR3 runs 13 residues. CDR1 is SQVTM, CDR2 ANQGSEA, per germline. The germline V and J ends were trimmed by 6 bases and 2 bases, with 14 bases remaining between them. CDR3 region: CSVPSPGPYEQYF. CDR3 DNA sequence: TGCAGCGTGCCCAGTCCTGGTCCCTACGAGCAGTACTTC.

In its sample, this clonotype was seen many times. DNA of the CDR3: TGTGCCAGCAGCCCCGGGGAGACCCAGTACTTC. Protein product: CASSPGETQYF. This chain links TRBV18 with TRBJ2-5; no clear D gene. This CDR3 contains 11 residues. With 8 bases removed from V and 5 bases from J, the gap between germline ends came to 9 bases. Germline V lookup: CDR1 KGHSH, CDR2 LQKENI.

This chain joins TRBV24-1 and TRBJ2-1; D possibly matches TRBD1 or TRBD2 (6 bases each). There are 13 residues in the CDR3. The V gene's germline CDR1 is KGHDR and CDR2 SFDVKD. V was clipped by 10 bases and J by 3 bases, with 12 bases between them. DNA for the CDR3: TGTGCCACGGGGGGCAGGGTCTACAATGAGCAGTTCTTC. It codes for CATGGRVYNEQFF.

This chain joins TRBV28 and TRBJ1-4; D is possibly TRBD1 (5 bases). Trimming pared 7 bases from V and 10 bases from J, leaving 16 bases between. Germline CDR1 reads MDHEN; CDR2 reads SYDVKM. CDR3 length: 13 residues. The CDR3 region is CASTGRVDGKLFF. The CDR3 DNA follows: TGTGCCAGCACAGGCAGGGTAGACGGAAAACTGTTTTTT.

This chain connects TRBV13 to TRBJ2-7; possibly TRBD2 for D (6 bases). CDR3 size: 12 residues. V lost 8 bases, J lost 4 bases, and 12 bases lay in between. Germline V CDR1 and CDR2: PRHDT, FYEKMQ (reference sequence). CDR3 coding DNA: TGTGCCAGCCGTGGGACTGGGTACGAGCAGTACTTC. Translation: CASRGTGYEQYF.